Each of the 30 T cell receptor beta chains below was sequenced from the same sample in a study of blood T cell repertoires in COVID-19. Clones were sequenced by immunoSEQ multiplex PCR, and TCRdb holds only the in-frame ones, with some missing. The data hold hundreds of thousands of clones, with about four fifths observed a single time. The sequenced sample consisted of peripheral blood. The receptors stem from a woman of 80 years or more with COVID-19, enrolled during active disease.

The rearrangement joins TRBV15 to TRBJ1-1, with TRBD1 matching 9 bases. Germline CDR1 reads LNHNV; CDR2 reads YYDKDF (reference sequence). Trimming cost V 3 bases and J 13 bases; bases outside gene matches: 9. The length of the CDR3 is 13 residues. CDR3 DNA: TGTGCCACCAGCAGGGGACAGGGAGGGGAGAATTTCTTT. It translates to CATSRGQGGENFF.

The J gene is TRBJ2-1, the V gene TRBV27; TRBD1 agrees at 9 bases. CDR1 and CDR2 (germline): MNHEY, SMNVEV (reference sequence). The CDR3 is made up of 16 amino acids. Unmatched junction bases numbered 15, after V lost 5 bases and J lost 10 bases. CDR3 sequence: CASSRPLGTGSREQFF. The CDR3 coding sequence is TGTGCCAGCAGTCGCCCCCTAGGGACAGGGTCCCGGGAGCAGTTCTTC.

This clone was seen a few times. V and J are TRBV10-3 and TRBJ1-3, with no clear D. The germline V gene has CDR1 ENHRY and CDR2 SYGVKD. CDR3 length: 11 amino acids. Trimming stripped 4 bases from V and 8 bases from J, with 6 bases between. The CDR3: CAISGRDTIYF. In DNA, the CDR3 is TGTGCCATCAGTGGGCGGGACACCATATATTTT.

The chain recombines TRBV19 with TRBJ2-7; 10 nucleotides agree with TRBD2. The CDR3 covers 13 residues. Germline assignment: CDR1 LNHDA and CDR2 SQIVND (reference sequence). Unmatched junction bases numbered 5, after V lost 5 bases and J lost 7 bases. CDR3 DNA: TGTGCCAGTAGTGGGCTAGCGGGAGAGGAGCAGTACTTC. This codes for CASSGLAGEEQYF.

The V and J genes are TRBV11-3 and TRBJ2-7; 9 bases are shared with TRBD1. Trimming took 3 bases from V and 0 from J; bases not matched to a gene: 6. The CDR3 is 16 residues long. The germline V gene encodes CDR1 SGHNT and CDR2 YENEEA. The DNA of the CDR3 is TGTGCCAGCAGCTTCGCCGGGACAGGGAGCTCCTACGAGCAGTACTTC. It translates to CASSFAGTGSSYEQYF. Using reference TRBV11-3 and TRBJ2-7 for the parts outside the CDR3, the full variable domain is EAGVVQSPRYKIIEKKQPVAFWCNPISGHNTLYWYLQNLGQGPELLIRYENEEAVDDSQLPKDRFSAERLKGVDSTLKIQPAELGDSAVYLCASSFAGTGSSYEQYFGPGTRLTVT.

CDR3 coding DNA: TGTGCCAGCAGATTCGGGGGATACACAGATACGCAGTATTTT. Translated: CASRFGGYTDTQYF. The chain couples TRBV6-5 to TRBJ2-3, with D possibly being TRBD2 (6 bases). The V end was cut by 6 bases, the J end by 2 bases, with 12 bases between. The CDR3 spans 14 residues. Germline values: CDR1 MNHEY, CDR2 SVGAGI.

V is TRBV2 and J is TRBJ1-2; 10 bases agree with TRBD1. Unmatched junction bases numbered 3, after V lost 6 bases and J lost 2 bases. The CDR3 is 14 residues long. Germline V gene data show CDR1 as SNHLY and CDR2 as FYNNEI. The CDR3 region has the DNA TGTGCCAGCAGGGGACAGGGGTCGAACTATGGCTACACCTTC. It yields the protein CASRGQGSNYGYTF. The variable domain in full, with the rest retrieved from reference TRBV2 and TRBJ1-2, is EPEVTQTPSHQVTQMGQEVILRCVPISNHLYFYWYRQILGQKVEFLVSFYNNEISEKSEIFDDQFSVERPDGSNFTLKIRSTKLEDSAMYFCASRGQGSNYGYTFGSGTRLTVV.

This chain links TRBV6-1 with TRBJ1-5; possible D gene TRBD1, 6 bases. Trimming left V 3 bases short and J 6 bases short, with 15 bases between. Per germline, CDR1 MNHNS and CDR2 SASEGT. This CDR3 has 15 residues. CDR3 nucleotides: TGTGCCAGCAGTGAGGTCCTGGGGGCGGGTCAGCCCCAGCATTTT. Translation: CASSEVLGAGQPQHF.

In the case of this clone: Compared with germline, one end of the junction differs, possibly owing to a read error. This sequence joins TRBV4-2 and TRBJ1-2; D gene ambiguous. Germline lookup yields CDR1 LGHNA and CDR2 YNFKEQ. CDR3 size: 15 residues. The CDR3 nucleotides read TGTGCCAGCAGCAAAGAAGCAGTCGGGGTAGGAGGCTACACCTTC. It encodes CASSKEAVGVGGYTF.

The chain carries TRBV27 and TRBJ2-2, with 8 bases lining up with TRBD1. CDR3 length equals 16 residues. CDR1 and CDR2 (germline): MNHEY, SMNVEV (reference sequence). J gave up 4 bases and V 5 bases, and 9 bases lay outside the gene matches. The CDR3 is CASSPSGTGSTGELFF. CDR3 bases: TGTGCCAGCAGTCCCTCCGGGACAGGCAGCACCGGGGAGCTGTTTTTT.

The CDR3 DNA follows: TGTGCCAGCAGCAAGGGGACAGGATTTGAAAAACTGTTTTTT. Amino acid sequence: CASSKGTGFEKLFF. This chain links TRBV5-4 with TRBJ1-4; 8 nucleotides agree with TRBD1. This CDR3 is 14 amino acids long. V was clipped by 4 bases and J by 7 bases; unmatched bases: 6. The germline V gene encodes CDR1 SGHNT and CDR2 YYREEE (reference sequence).

This chain joins TRBV29-1 and TRBJ2-5; a weak D match, TRBD2 (5 bases). CDR3 length: 12 residues. Deletions cut 3 bases from V and 5 bases from J, with 10 bases between. In germline, CDR1 is SQVTM, CDR2 ANQGSEA. CDR3 DNA: TGCAGCGTTGACCGAGGGTTGGAGACCCAGTACTTC. Protein sequence: CSVDRGLETQYF.

The V gene is TRBV28, the J gene TRBJ1-2; 7 bases line up with TRBD1. V dropped 7 bases and J dropped 5; count of bases not matched to a gene: 4. The CDR3 runs to 12 residues. The germline gives CDR1 MDHEN, CDR2 SYDVKM. CDR3 residues: CASMTGQYGYTF. DNA for the CDR3: TGTGCCAGCATGACAGGGCAATATGGCTACACCTTC.

The chain couples TRBV5-1 to TRBJ1-2; 9 bases line up with TRBD1. Germline V gene lookup returns CDR1 SGHRS and CDR2 YFSETQ. This CDR3 is built from 13 residues. With V trimmed by 4 bases and J by 6 bases, 4 bases remained unmatched. The DNA of the CDR3 is TGCGCCAGCAGCCCCGGGACAGGGAATGGCTACACCTTC. This gives the protein CASSPGTGNGYTF.

CDR3 bases: TGCGCCAGCAGCCAAGGTGGGGCAGGCATGAACACTGAAGCTTTCTTT. Its protein product is CASSQGGAGMNTEAFF. The genes are TRBV4-3 and TRBJ1-1; tentatively, D is TRBD1 (5 bases). In germline, CDR1 is LGHNA, CDR2 YSLEER. V shed 1 base and J shed 0 bases, with 12 bases lying between them. The CDR3 is 16 amino acids.

The count of this clone is one. The rearrangement joins TRBV6-5 to TRBJ2-7, with D perhaps matching TRBD1 (6 bases). V shed 6 bases and J shed 6 bases, with 18 bases lying between them. This CDR3 has 14 amino acids. Germline CDR1 reads MNHEY; CDR2 reads SVGAGI. CDR3 DNA: TGTGCCAGCAGACTAGGACAGACCTCCGGCGAGCAGTACTTC. Protein sequence: CASRLGQTSGEQYF.

This rearrangement joins TRBV7-2 to TRBJ2-3; 10 bases map to TRBD1. The CDR3 covers 16 residues. The junction had 9 bases not matched to a gene; V was cut back by 1 base and J by 8 bases. CDR1 SGHTA and CDR2 FQGNSA come from the germline V gene. The CDR3 reads CASSLGGQGIRATQYF. CDR3 coding DNA: TGTGCCAGCAGCTTAGGGGGACAGGGGATCCGGGCTACGCAGTATTTT.

The gene calls are TRBV9 and TRBJ2-7; 7 bases agree with TRBD2. The CDR3 spans 14 residues. V lost 3 bases to trimming and J lost 6 bases; unmatched junction nucleotides: 9. Germline CDR1 SGDLS, CDR2 YYNGEE. The CDR3, as DNA: TGTGCCAGCAGCGGGGGAGGGTCAAAGAGCGAGCAGTACTTC. Protein sequence: CASSGGGSKSEQYF.

J is TRBJ1-2 and V is TRBV6-5; the match to TRBD1 covers 9 bases. The CDR3 spans 16 residues. V was clipped by 4 bases and J by 4 bases; unmatched bases: 10. Germline V CDR1 and CDR2: MNHEY, SVGAGI. CDR3 nucleotides: TGTGCCAGCAGTTCTGGGACAGGGTATCGTTCCTATGGCTACACCTTC. Its translation: CASSSGTGYRSYGYTF.

The rearrangement joins TRBV7-6 to TRBJ1-5; weak D call: TRBD1 (5 bases). In germline, CDR1 is SGHVS, CDR2 FNYEAQ. The CDR3 is 14 amino acids. Trimming left V 4 bases short and J 11 bases short, with 18 bases between. The CDR3 sequence: CASSSQVQGGTQHF. CDR3 coding DNA: TGTGCCAGCAGCTCCCAGGTGCAGGGAGGGACCCAGCATTTT.

The rearrangement joins TRBV10-2 to TRBJ1-2, with unresolved D. The CDR3 covers 12 residues. CDR1 is WSHSY and CDR2 is SAAADI in the germline V gene. V lost 10 bases and J 7 bases, leaving 16 bases between the germline ends. CDR3: CATGEGRSGYTF. The CDR3 bases are TGCGCCACCGGAGAGGGTAGGAGTGGCTACACCTTC.

The chain carries TRBV28 and TRBJ2-7; D is possibly TRBD1 (5 bases). CDR1 is MDHEN and CDR2 is SYDVKM in the germline V gene. V lost 5 bases to trimming and J lost 9 bases, with 14 bases between them. The CDR3 is made up of 12 amino acids. The CDR3 sequence: CASSLRQRGQYF. In nucleotides, the CDR3 is TGTGCCAGCAGTCTCAGACAGCGCGGGCAGTACTTC. The whole variable domain, remainder taken from reference TRBV28 and TRBJ2-7, is DVKVTQSSRYLVKRTGEKVFLECVQDMDHENMFWYRQDPGLGLRLIYFSYDVKMKEKGDIPEGYSVSREKKERFSLILESASTNQTSMYLCASSLRQRGQYFGPGTRLTVT.

V gene TRBV29-1 combines with J gene TRBJ1-1; no firm D call. Trimming stripped 3 bases from V and 0 bases from J, with 17 bases between. Germline V CDR1 and CDR2: SQVTM, ANQGSEA. This CDR3 has 16 amino acids. The CDR3 sequence: CSVDLKEGLVNTEAFF. Here the CDR3 DNA reads TGCAGCGTTGACCTGAAGGAGGGCCTAGTGAACACTGAAGCTTTCTTT.

V is TRBV5-1 and J is TRBJ2-2; 8 nucleotides line up with TRBD2. The CDR3 has 15 amino acids. With 2 bases clipped from V and 6 bases from J, the junction kept 6 bases outside the gene matches. The V gene's germline CDR1 is SGHRS and CDR2 YFSETQ. CDR3 sequence reads: CASSFSGIGAGELFF. DNA for the CDR3: TGCGCCAGCAGCTTTAGCGGGATCGGGGCCGGGGAGCTGTTTTTT.

V gene TRBV18 combines with J gene TRBJ2-7; tentatively, D is TRBD1 (5 bases). Trimming pared 0 bases from V and 4 bases from J, leaving 10 bases between. The length of the CDR3 is 14 residues. CDR1 is KGHSH, CDR2 LQKENI, per germline. CDR3 nucleotides: TGTGCCAGCTCACCACCCTCCAGGGCGTACGAGCAGTACTTC. The encoded protein is CASSPPSRAYEQYF. The complete variable domain, with remaining parts taken from reference TRBV18 and TRBJ2-7, reads NAGVMQNPRHLVRRRGQEARLRCSPMKGHSHVYWYRQLPEEGLKFMVYLQKENIIDESGMPKERFSAEFPKEGPSILRIQQVVRGDSAAYFCASSPPSRAYEQYFGPGTRLTVT.

In the case of this clone: The junction does not match germline at one end; this may be a read error. The rearrangement links TRBV15 to TRBJ2-2, with D perhaps matching TRBD2 (5 bases). The CDR3 length is 14 residues. Germline V gene lookup returns CDR1 LNHNV and CDR2 YYDKDF (reference sequence). CDR3 protein: CAISREKGAGELFF. DNA for the CDR3: TGTGCCATCAGCAGAGAGAAGGGAGCCGGGGAGCTGTTTTTT.

The chain couples TRBV3-1 (or the pseudogene TRBV3-2) to TRBJ1-2; 9 bases map to TRBD1. This CDR3 is built from 14 residues. Per germline, CDR1 LGHDT and CDR2 YNNKEL (reference sequence). Germline trimming cut 5 bases from V and 4 bases from J; bases unmatched to any gene: 5. The DNA for the CDR3 is TGTGCCAGCAGCGTAGACAGGGGGTTCTATGGCTACACCTTC. This translates into CASSVDRGFYGYTF.

V is TRBV18 and J is TRBJ1-4; 7 bases line up with TRBD1. CDR1 KGHSH and CDR2 LQKENI come from the germline V gene. The J segment lost 3 bases and the V segment lost 3 bases, leaving 10 bases of the junction unmatched. The CDR3 runs 17 residues. The DNA of the CDR3 is TGTGCCAGCTCACCTAATAGCAAGGGGGCGTCTAATGAAAAACTGTTTTTT. It yields the protein CASSPNSKGASNEKLFF. Full variable domain (outside the CDR3, taken from reference TRBV18 and TRBJ1-4): NAGVMQNPRHLVRRRGQEARLRCSPMKGHSHVYWYRQLPEEGLKFMVYLQKENIIDESGMPKERFSAEFPKEGPSILRIQQVVRGDSAAYFCASSPNSKGASNEKLFFGSGTQLSVL.

The V gene is TRBV7-9, the J gene TRBJ2-7; D is perhaps TRBD1 (5 bases). Trimming removed 0 bases from V and 7 bases from J, with 16 bases in between. The CDR3 spans 15 residues. Germline V CDR1 and CDR2: SEHNR, FQNEAQ (reference sequence). CDR3 sequence reads: CASSLAMSLGEEQYF. As DNA, the CDR3 is TGTGCCAGCAGCTTAGCGATGAGTTTAGGGGAAGAGCAGTACTTC.

The rearrangement uses TRBV11-2 and TRBJ2-5, with no clear D. Trimming stripped 5 bases from V and 5 bases from J, with 9 bases between. The germline gives CDR1 SGHAT, CDR2 FQNNGV. There are 12 residues in the CDR3. The CDR3 coding sequence is TGTGCCAGCAGCAAGGTCGGGGAGACCCAGTACTTC. It yields the protein CASSKVGETQYF.